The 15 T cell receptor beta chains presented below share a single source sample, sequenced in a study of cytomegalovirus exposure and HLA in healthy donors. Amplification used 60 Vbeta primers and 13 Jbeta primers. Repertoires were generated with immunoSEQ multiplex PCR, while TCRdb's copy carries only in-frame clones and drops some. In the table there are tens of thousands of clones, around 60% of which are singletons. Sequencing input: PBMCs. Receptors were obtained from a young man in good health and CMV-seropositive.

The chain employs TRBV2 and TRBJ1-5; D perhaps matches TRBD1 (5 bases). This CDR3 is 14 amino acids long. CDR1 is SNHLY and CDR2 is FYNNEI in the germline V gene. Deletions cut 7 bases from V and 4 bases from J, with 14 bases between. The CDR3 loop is CASKLRQGNQPQHF. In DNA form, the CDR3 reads TGTGCCAGCAAGTTGAGGCAGGGTAATCAGCCCCAGCATTTT. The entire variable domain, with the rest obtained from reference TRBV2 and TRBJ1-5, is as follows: EPEVTQTPSHQVTQMGQEVILRCVPISNHLYFYWYRQILGQKVEFLVSFYNNEISEKSEIFDDQFSVERPDGSNFTLKIRSTKLEDSAMYFCASKLRQGNQPQHFGDGTRLSIL.

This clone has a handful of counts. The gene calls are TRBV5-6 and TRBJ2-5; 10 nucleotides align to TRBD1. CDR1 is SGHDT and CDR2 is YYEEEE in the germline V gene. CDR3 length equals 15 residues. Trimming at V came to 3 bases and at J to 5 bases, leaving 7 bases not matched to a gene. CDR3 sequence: CASSSGTGAFETQYF. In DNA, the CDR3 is TGTGCCAGCAGCTCCGGGACAGGGGCGTTTGAGACCCAGTACTTC.

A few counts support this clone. For the CDR3, the DNA is TGTGCCAGCAGCTTGCGGGTCTTGGCCGGGACAGGGGCACCCGAGCAGTACTTC. Residues: CASSLRVLAGTGAPEQYF. This rearrangement joins TRBV7-2 to TRBJ2-7; 10 bases are a match to TRBD1. The CDR3 contains 18 residues. The V gene's germline CDR1 is SGHTA and CDR2 FQGNSA. Losses at the gene ends were 3 bases for V and 6 bases for J; bases not matched to a gene: 17.

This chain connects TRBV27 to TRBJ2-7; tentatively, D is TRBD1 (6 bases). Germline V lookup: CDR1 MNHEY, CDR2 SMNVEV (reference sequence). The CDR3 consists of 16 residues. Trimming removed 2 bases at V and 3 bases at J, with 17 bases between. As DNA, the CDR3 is TGTGCCAGCAGTTTACCCTACAGGGTTGGGGGCTACGAGCAGTACTTC. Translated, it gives CASSLPYRVGGYEQYF.

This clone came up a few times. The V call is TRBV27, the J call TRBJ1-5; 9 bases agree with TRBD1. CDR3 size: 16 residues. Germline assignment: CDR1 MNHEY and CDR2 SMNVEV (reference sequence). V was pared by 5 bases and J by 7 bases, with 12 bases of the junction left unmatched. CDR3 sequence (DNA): TGTGCCAGCAGTCCTTCCTCACAGGGGGCCAAACAGCCCCAGCATTTT. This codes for CASSPSSQGAKQPQHF.

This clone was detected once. CDR3 loop: CASRQLLTGPMNTEAFF. For the CDR3, the DNA is TGCGCCAGCAGACAACTCCTAACAGGGCCCATGAACACTGAAGCTTTCTTT. The chain uses TRBV4-1 and TRBJ1-1; D perhaps matches TRBD1 (6 bases). The CDR3 loop spans 17 amino acids. In germline, CDR1 is MGHRA, CDR2 YSYEKL. V gave up 6 bases and J gave up 0 bases, with 20 bases separating them.

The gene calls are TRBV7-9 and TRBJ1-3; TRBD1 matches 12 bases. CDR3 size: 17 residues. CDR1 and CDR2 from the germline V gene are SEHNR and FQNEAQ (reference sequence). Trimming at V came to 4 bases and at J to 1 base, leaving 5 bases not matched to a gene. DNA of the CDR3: TGTGCCAGCAGCTCTTGGGACAGGGGGCCTTCTGGAAACACCATATATTTT. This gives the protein CASSSWDRGPSGNTIYF.

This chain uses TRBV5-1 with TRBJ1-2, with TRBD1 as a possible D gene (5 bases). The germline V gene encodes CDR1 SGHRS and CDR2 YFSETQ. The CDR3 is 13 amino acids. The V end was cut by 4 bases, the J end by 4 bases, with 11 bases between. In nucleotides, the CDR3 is TGCGCCAGCAGCCATGACAGAATCTATGGCTACACCTTC. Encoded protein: CASSHDRIYGYTF.

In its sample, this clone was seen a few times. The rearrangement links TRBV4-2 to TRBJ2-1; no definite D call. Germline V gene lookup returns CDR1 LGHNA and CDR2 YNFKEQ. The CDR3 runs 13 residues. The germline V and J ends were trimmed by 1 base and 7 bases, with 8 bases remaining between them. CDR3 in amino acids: CASSQALGNEQFF. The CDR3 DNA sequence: TGTGCCAGCAGCCAAGCTCTCGGGAATGAGCAGTTCTTC.

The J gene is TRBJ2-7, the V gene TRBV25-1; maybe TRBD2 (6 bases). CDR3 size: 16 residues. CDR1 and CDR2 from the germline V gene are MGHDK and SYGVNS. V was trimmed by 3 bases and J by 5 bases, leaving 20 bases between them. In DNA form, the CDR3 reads TGTGCCAGCAGTGAGTTATTTCAGGAGGGTCCACACGAGCAGTACTTC. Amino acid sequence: CASSELFQEGPHEQYF.

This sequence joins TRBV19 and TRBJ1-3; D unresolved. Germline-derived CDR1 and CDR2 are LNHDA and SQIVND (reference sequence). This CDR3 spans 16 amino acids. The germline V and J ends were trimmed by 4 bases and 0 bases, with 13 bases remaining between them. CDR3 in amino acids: CASSTPPGRSGNTIYF. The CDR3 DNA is TGTGCCAGTAGTACCCCTCCAGGTCGCTCTGGAAACACCATATATTTT.

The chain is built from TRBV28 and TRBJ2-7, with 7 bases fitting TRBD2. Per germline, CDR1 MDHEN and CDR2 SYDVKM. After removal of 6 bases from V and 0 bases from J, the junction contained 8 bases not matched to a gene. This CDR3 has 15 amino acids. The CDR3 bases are TGTGCCAGCAGGCCTAATGGGAGGGTCTCCTACGAGCAGTACTTC. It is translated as CASRPNGRVSYEQYF. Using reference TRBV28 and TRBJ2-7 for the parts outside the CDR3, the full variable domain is DVKVTQSSRYLVKRTGEKVFLECVQDMDHENMFWYRQDPGLGLRLIYFSYDVKMKEKGDIPEGYSVSREKKERFSLILESASTNQTSMYLCASRPNGRVSYEQYFGPGTRLTVT.

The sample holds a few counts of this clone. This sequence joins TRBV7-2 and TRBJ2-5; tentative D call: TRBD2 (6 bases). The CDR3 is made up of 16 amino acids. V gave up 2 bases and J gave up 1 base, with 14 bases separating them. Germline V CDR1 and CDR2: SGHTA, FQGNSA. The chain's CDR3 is CASSLTGRRAQETQYF. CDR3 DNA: TGTGCCAGCAGCTTAACGGGACGGAGGGCCCAAGAGACCCAGTACTTC. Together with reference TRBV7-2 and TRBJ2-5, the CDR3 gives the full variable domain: GAGVSQSPSNKVTEKGKDVELRCDPISGHTALYWYRQSLGQGLEFLIYFQGNSAPDKSGLPSDRFSAERTGGSVSTLTIQRTQQEDSAVYLCASSLTGRRAQETQYFGPGTRLLVL.

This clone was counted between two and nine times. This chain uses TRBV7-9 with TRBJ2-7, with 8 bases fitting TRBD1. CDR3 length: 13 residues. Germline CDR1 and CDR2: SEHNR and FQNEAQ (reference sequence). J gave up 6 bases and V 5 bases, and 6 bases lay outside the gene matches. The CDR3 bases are TGTGCCAGCAGCCGGACAGGGTCTGGCGAGCAGTACTTC. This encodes CASSRTGSGEQYF.

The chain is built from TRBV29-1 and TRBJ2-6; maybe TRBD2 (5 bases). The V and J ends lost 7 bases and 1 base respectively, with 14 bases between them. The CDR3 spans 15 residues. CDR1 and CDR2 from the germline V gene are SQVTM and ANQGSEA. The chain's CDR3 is CSGVHRGSGANVLTF. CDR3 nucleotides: TGCAGCGGCGTCCACAGAGGGTCTGGGGCCAACGTCCTGACTTTC.